This T cell receptor (beta chain) emerged from a study of T cell responses to AZD1222 COVID-19 vaccine. Looked up from germline, CDR1 is SGHNT and CDR2 is YYREEE (reference sequence). The CDR3 has 14 residues. V lost 4 bases and J lost 7; bases outside the gene matches: 5. Concerning this clone itself: Its specificity is unknown.

Sequencing was performed with immunoSEQ multiplex PCR; in TCRdb, only in-frame clones are kept and a portion is missing. The data show 25,000 to 30,000 clones, with roughly 90% seen just once and 1.3% held by the top ten. The study's findings and limits: Donors were chiefly white British, with a greater number of females, and clonal diversity was perhaps underestimated.

The input for sequencing was peripheral blood, taken on day 0 of AZD1222 vaccination. The sequence came from an adult in good health. The chain links TRBV5-4 to TRBJ1-6; 7 nucleotides line up with TRBD1. This CDR3 is CASSLGQSNSPLHF. The CDR3 region has the DNA TGTGCCAGCAGCCTGGGACAGTCCAATTCACCCCTCCACTTT.